This T cell receptor beta chain was retrieved from a study of OX40 agonist ivuxolimab in advanced cancers. Study-level information: Dose-escalation cases comprised hepatocellular carcinoma, melanoma, renal cell or head and neck cancer. Study findings and constraints: Nonresponders included some who also had low normalized T-cell clonal expansion.

Peripheral blood came from all dose cohorts at three timepoints. As for this clone: Its specificity is not known.

V gave up 5 bases and J gave up 2 bases; unmatched junction bases: 3. This CDR3 has 13 residues. Germline V lookup: CDR1 SGHRS, CDR2 YFSETQ. Method: immunoSEQ multiplex PCR; TCRdb's copy keeps in-frame clones and lacks some. The profile shows approximately 73,000 clones, approximately 86% of them singletons. This receptor was obtained from an adult with an advanced solid tumor such as melanoma, head and neck, liver or kidney cancer. The V gene is TRBV5-1, the J gene TRBJ2-7, with TRBD1 identical over 8 bases. Material: CD4+ or CD8+ T cells sorted from blood, obtained in a trial of the OX40 agonist ivuxolimab. CDR3 residues: CASRGTGTYEQYF. CDR3 in DNA: TGCGCCAGCAGAGGGACAGGTACCTACGAGCAGTACTTC.